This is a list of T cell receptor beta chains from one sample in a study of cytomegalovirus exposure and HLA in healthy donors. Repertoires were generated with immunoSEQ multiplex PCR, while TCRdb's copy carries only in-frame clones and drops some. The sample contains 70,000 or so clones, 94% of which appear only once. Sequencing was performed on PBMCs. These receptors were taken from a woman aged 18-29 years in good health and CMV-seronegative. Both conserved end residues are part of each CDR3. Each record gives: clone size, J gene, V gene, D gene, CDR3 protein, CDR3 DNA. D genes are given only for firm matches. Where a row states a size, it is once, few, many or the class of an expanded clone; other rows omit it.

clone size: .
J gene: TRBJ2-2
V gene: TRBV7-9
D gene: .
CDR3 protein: CASSLVTPRGAGELFF
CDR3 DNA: TGTGCCAGCAGCTTAGTTACCCCCCGGGGAGCCGGGGAGCTGTTTTTT

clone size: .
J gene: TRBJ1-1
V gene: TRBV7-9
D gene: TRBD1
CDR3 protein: CASSRGRPEAFF
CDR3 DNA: TGTGCCAGCTCAAGGGGGCGACCTGAAGCTTTCTTT

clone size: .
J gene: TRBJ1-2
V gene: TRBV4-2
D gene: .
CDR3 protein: CASSQARDNGYTF
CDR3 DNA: TGTGCCAGCAGCCAAGCCAGGGACAACGGCTACACCTTC

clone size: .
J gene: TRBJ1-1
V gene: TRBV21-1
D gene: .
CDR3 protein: CASSKAPGQLSNTEAFF
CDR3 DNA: TGTGCCAGCAGCAAAGCGCCGGGACAGTTGTCGAACACTGAAGCTTTCTTT

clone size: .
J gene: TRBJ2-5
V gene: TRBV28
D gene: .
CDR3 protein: CASSPGGLHYF
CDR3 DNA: TGTGCCAGCAGTCCCGGAGGACTCCACTACTTC

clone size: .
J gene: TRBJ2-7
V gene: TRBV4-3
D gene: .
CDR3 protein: CASSQGLAGSYEQYF
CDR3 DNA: TGCGCCAGCAGCCAAGGATTGGCAGGCTCCTACGAGCAGTACTTC

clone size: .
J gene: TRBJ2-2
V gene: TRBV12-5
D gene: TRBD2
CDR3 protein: CASGGLAFGGELFF
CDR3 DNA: TGTGCTAGTGGCGGACTAGCGTTTGGCGGGGAGCTGTTTTTT

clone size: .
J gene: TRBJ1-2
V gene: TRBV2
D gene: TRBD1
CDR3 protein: CASSDQGASGYTF
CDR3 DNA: TGTGCCAGCAGTGACCAGGGGGCTAGTGGCTACACCTTC

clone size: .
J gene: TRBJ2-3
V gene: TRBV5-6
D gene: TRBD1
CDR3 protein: CASSRTGTGATITTDTQYF
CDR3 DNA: TGTGCCAGCAGCCGTACAGGGACAGGGGCTACTATAACAACAGATACGCAGTATTTT

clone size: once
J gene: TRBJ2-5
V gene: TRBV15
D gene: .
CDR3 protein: CATSRDSLLETQYF
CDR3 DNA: TGTGCCACCAGCAGAGATAGTTTGTTGGAGACCCAGTACTTC

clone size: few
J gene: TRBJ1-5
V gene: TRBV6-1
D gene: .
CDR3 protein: CASSEAGHSNQPQHF
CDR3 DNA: TGTGCCAGCAGTGAAGCGGGACATAGCAATCAGCCCCAGCATTTT

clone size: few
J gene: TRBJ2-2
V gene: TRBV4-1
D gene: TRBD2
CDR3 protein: CASSPRIAGEGTGELFF
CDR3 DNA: TGCGCCAGCAGCCCTCGGATAGCGGGAGAGGGCACCGGGGAGCTGTTTTTT

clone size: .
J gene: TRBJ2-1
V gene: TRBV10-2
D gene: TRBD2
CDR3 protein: CASSLAGAHEQFF
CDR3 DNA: TGCGCCAGCAGCCTAGCGGGGGCTCATGAGCAGTTCTTC

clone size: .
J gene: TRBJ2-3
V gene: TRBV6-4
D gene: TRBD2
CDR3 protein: CASSEGTSGTDTQYF
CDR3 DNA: TGTGCCAGCAGTGAAGGGACTAGCGGCACAGATACGCAGTATTTT

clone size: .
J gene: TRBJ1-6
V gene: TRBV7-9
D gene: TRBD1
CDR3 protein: CASSFHRDRGSPLHF
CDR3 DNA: TGTGCCAGCAGCTTCCACCGGGACAGGGGCTCACCCCTCCACTTT

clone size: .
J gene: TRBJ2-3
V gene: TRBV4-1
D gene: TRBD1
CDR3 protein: CASSHRQGPDTQYF
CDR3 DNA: TGCGCCAGCAGCCACCGACAGGGACCAGATACGCAGTATTTT

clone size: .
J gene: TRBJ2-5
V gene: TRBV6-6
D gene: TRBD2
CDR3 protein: CAASGGQETQYF
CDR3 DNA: TGTGCCGCCTCGGGGGGCCAAGAGACCCAGTACTTC

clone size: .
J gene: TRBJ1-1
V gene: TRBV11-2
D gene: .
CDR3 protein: CASSLATRGRGTEAFF
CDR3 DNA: TGTGCCAGCAGCTTAGCGACGCGGGGGCGCGGCACTGAAGCTTTCTTT

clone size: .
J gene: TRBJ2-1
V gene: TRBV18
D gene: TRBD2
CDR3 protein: CASSPPGLAGGVKFF
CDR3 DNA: TGTGCCAGCTCACCCCCGGGACTAGCGGGGGGGGTCAAGTTCTTC

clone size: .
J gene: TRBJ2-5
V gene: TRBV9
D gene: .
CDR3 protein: CASSVGGEEQYF
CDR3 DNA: TGTGCCAGCAGCGTAGGGGGGGAGGAGCAGTACTTC

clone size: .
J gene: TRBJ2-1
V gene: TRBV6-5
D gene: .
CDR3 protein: CASSRTVTYNEQFF
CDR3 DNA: TGTGCCAGCAGTAGGACAGTGACTTACAATGAGCAGTTCTTC

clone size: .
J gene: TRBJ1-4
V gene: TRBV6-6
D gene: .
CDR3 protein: CASRGPTVLFF
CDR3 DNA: TGTGCCAGCCGTGGACCGACAGTCCTGTTTTTT

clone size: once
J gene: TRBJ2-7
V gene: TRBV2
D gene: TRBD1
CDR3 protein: CASSEALGLGQGYEQYF
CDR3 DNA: TGTGCCAGCAGTGAAGCGCTTGGTCTCGGACAGGGCTACGAGCAGTACTTC

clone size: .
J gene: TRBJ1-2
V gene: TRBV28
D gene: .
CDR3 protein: CASSFGANYGYTF
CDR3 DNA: TGTGCCAGCAGTTTCGGGGCTAACTATGGCTACACCTTC

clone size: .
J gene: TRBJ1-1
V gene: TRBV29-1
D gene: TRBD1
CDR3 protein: CSDLKLRDSEMNTEAFF
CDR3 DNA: TGCAGCGACCTAAAATTAAGGGACAGCGAGATGAACACTGAAGCTTTCTTT

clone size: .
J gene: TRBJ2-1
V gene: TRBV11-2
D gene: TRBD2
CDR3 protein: CASSLSLAGNNEQFF
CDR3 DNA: TGTGCCAGCAGCTTGTCGCTAGCGGGGAACAATGAGCAGTTCTTC

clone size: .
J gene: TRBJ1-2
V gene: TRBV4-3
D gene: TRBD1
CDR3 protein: CASSQEDVTGPGYGYTF
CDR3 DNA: TGCGCCAGCAGCCAAGAAGACGTGACAGGGCCGGGCTATGGCTACACCTTC

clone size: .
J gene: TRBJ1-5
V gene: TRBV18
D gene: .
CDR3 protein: CASSPGAGVQPQHF
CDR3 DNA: TGTGCCAGCTCACCAGGGGCAGGGGTTCAGCCCCAGCATTTT

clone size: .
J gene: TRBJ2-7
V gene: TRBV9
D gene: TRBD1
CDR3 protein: CASSPRTGNYEQYF
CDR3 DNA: TGTGCCAGCAGCCCCAGGACAGGAAACTACGAGCAGTACTTC

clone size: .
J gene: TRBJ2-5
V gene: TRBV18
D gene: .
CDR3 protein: CASSPPSGVGETQYF
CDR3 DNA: TGTGCCAGCTCACCACCGAGCGGAGTTGGGGAGACCCAGTACTTC

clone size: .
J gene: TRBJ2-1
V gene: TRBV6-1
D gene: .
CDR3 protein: CATSGGFYSYNEQFF
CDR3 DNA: TGTGCCACCTCGGGCGGGTTCTACTCCTACAATGAGCAGTTCTTC

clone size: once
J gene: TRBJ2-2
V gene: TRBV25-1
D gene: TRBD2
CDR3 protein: CASSDGRDTGELFF
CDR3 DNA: TGTGCCAGCAGTGACGGGAGGGACACCGGGGAGCTGTTTTTT

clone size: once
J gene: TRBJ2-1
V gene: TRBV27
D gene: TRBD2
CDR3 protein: CASSTWSGSSHNEQFF
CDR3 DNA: TGTGCCAGCAGTACATGGAGCGGGAGTTCCCACAATGAGCAGTTCTTC

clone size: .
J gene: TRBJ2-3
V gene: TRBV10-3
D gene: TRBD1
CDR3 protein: CAISEARTGFADTQYF
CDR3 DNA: TGTGCCATCAGTGAGGCCCGGACAGGGTTTGCAGATACGCAGTATTTT

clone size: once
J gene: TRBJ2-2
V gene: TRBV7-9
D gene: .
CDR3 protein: CASSLAEIAGELFF
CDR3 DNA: TGTGCCAGCAGCTTAGCAGAGATCGCCGGGGAGCTGTTTTTT

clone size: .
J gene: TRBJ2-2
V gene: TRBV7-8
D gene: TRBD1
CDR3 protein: CASSSDRVYTGELFF
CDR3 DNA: TGTGCCAGCAGCTCGGACAGGGTTTACACCGGGGAGCTGTTTTTT

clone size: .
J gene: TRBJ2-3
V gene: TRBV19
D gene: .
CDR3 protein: CASSGKGPSTDTQYF
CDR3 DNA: TGTGCCAGTAGTGGGAAGGGGCCTAGCACAGATACGCAGTATTTT

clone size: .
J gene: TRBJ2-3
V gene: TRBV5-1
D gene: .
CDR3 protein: CASSLLGADTQYF
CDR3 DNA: TGCGCCAGCAGCTTGTTGGGGGCTGATACGCAGTATTTT

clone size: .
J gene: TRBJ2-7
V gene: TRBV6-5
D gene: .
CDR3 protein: CASSSEEYYEQYF
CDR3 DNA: TGTGCCAGCAGTTCGGAGGAATACTACGAGCAGTACTTC

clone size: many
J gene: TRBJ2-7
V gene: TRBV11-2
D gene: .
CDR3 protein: CASSLGGDYEQYF
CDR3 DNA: TGTGCCAGCAGCTTAGGGGGGGACTACGAGCAGTACTTC

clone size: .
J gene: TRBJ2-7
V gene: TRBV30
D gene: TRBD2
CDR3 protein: CAWSFWREGEQYF
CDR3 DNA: TGTGCCTGGAGTTTCTGGCGGGAGGGGGAGCAGTACTTC

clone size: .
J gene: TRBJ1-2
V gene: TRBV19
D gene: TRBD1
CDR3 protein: CASSQTRDSGYTF
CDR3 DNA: TGTGCCAGTAGTCAGACTCGGGACAGTGGCTACACCTTC